Listed below are T cell receptor beta chains from one sample, sequenced in a study of blood T cell repertoires in COVID-19. Measured with immunoSEQ multiplex PCR; TCRdb has only the in-frame clones, and not every one. The profile shows 200,000 to 250,000 clones, 85% to 90% of them singletons. Sequencing was performed on PBMCs or T cells enriched from blood (not recorded which). Every receptor here comes from a woman in her 50s with acute COVID-19. CDR3s include the opening cysteine and the closing phenylalanine or tryptophan. Each record gives: D gene, J gene, clone size, V gene, CDR3 protein, CDR3 DNA. A D gene is named only where the DNA matches it firmly. A row's size may be missing; if present it is once, few, many or a size class.

>TRBD2|TRBJ2-1|-|TRBV18
CASKSGRPNNEQFF
TGTGCCAGCAAAAGCGGGAGGCCTAACAATGAGCAGTTCTTC
>-|TRBJ1-2|-|TRBV7-2
CASSLGLSGGDYGYTF
TGTGCCAGCAGCTTAGGATTGTCCGGGGGGGACTATGGCTACACCTTC
>TRBD1|TRBJ2-7|-|TRBV19
CASSIRDRVNEQYF
TGTGCCAGTAGTATCCGGGACAGGGTCAACGAGCAGTACTTC
>TRBD2|TRBJ2-3|-|TRBV4-2
CASSQEGTSGIADTQYF
TGTGCCAGCAGCCAAGAGGGGACTAGCGGGATTGCGGATACGCAGTATTTT
>TRBD1|TRBJ1-2|-|TRBV19
CASSKTQGHGYTF
TGTGCCAGTTCAAAGACACAGGGGCATGGCTACACCTTC
>-|TRBJ1-6|once|TRBV27
CASSNRMSDRQASYNSPLHF
TGTGCCAGCAGTAATAGGATGAGTGACAGGCAAGCCTCCTATAATTCACCCCTCCACTTT
>TRBD1|TRBJ1-4|-|TRBV5-3
CARSGRRQGEGEKLFF
TGTGCCAGAAGCGGACGGCGACAGGGGGAGGGCGAAAAACTGTTTTTT
>TRBD1|TRBJ1-5|-|TRBV6-5
CASTYRDSRNQPQHF
TGTGCCAGCACCTATCGGGACAGTCGCAATCAGCCCCAGCATTTT
>-|TRBJ2-7|-|TRBV4-3
CASSQADRDEQYF
TGCGCCAGCAGCCAAGCAGATCGGGACGAGCAGTACTTC
>-|TRBJ2-7|few|TRBV7-2
CASSPFYEQYF
TGTGCCAGCAGCCCATTCTACGAGCAGTACTTC
>TRBD1|TRBJ2-1|-|TRBV5-4
CASSRNRGSNEQFF
TGTGCCAGCAGCCGAAACAGGGGGTCGAATGAGCAGTTCTTC
>-|TRBJ2-7|-|TRBV5-1
CASKPQGQTYEQYF
TGCGCCAGCAAGCCCCAGGGCCAAACCTACGAGCAGTACTTC
>TRBD1|TRBJ2-7|-|TRBV6-4
CASSDPRPARTGGIRYEQYF
TGTGCCAGCAGTGACCCACGACCTGCCCGGACAGGGGGGATTAGGTACGAGCAGTACTTC
>TRBD1|TRBJ1-1|-|TRBV19
CATRDRRNTEAFF
TGTGCCACCCGGGACAGGCGGAACACTGAAGCTTTCTTT
>-|TRBJ2-7|-|TRBV4-3
CASSQDRDSFYEQYF
TGCGCCAGCAGCCAAGATCGTGACAGCTTCTACGAGCAGTACTTC
>TRBD1|TRBJ1-1|once|TRBV29-1
CSVGPPTGLGTEAFF
TGCAGCGTTGGGCCTCCGACAGGGTTGGGCACTGAAGCTTTCTTT
>TRBD2|TRBJ2-7|-|TRBV7-2
CASSLGLARTYEQYF
TGTGCCAGCAGCTTAGGACTAGCGCGGACCTACGAGCAGTACTTC
>-|TRBJ1-3|-|TRBV27
CASSPRDTSGNTIYF
TGTGCCAGCAGTCCCAGAGACACCTCTGGAAACACCATATATTTT
>-|TRBJ2-7|-|TRBV6-5
CASSYTTNSPTYEQYF
TGTGCCAGCAGTTACACAACGAACAGTCCAACCTACGAGCAGTACTTC
>TRBD2|TRBJ2-1|once|TRBV2
CASVRGGRVYNEQFF
TGTGCCAGCGTACGAGGCGGGAGAGTCTACAATGAGCAGTTCTTC
>-|TRBJ2-7|-|TRBV5-1
CASSLFDEQYF
TGCGCCAGCAGCTTGTTCGACGAGCAGTACTTC
>TRBD1|TRBJ1-2|-|TRBV27
CASSPWDSRELGYTF
TGTGCCAGCAGTCCCTGGGACAGCCGCGAGCTTGGCTACACCTTC
>TRBD1|TRBJ1-1|-|TRBV16
CASSQIQGGLGEAFF
TGTGCCAGCAGCCAAATCCAGGGGGGCCTAGGTGAAGCTTTCTTT
>TRBD1|TRBJ1-2|-|TRBV12-3/TRBV12-4
CASSLGQGYGYTF
TGTGCCAGCAGTTTAGGACAGGGGTATGGCTACACCTTC
>-|TRBJ2-1|-|TRBV10-3
CAIRRLSSYNEQFF
TGTGCCATCCGTAGACTGAGCTCCTACAATGAGCAGTTCTTC
>-|TRBJ2-7|-|TRBV6-2/TRBV6-3
CASSYPFHEQYF
TGTGCCAGCAGTTACCCCTTTCACGAGCAGTACTTC
>-|TRBJ2-1|-|TRBV2
CASSEVPVGGFF
TGTGCCAGCAGTGAAGTTCCGGTCGGGGGGTTCTTC
>TRBD2|TRBJ2-5|-|TRBV28
CASSLSGLAGDQGETQYF
TGTGCCAGCAGCCTATCGGGACTAGCGGGAGATCAGGGGGAGACCCAGTACTTC
>-|TRBJ1-1|-|TRBV9
CASSAGVFTEAFF
TGTGCCAGCAGCGCAGGGGTGTTCACTGAAGCTTTCTTT
>TRBD1|TRBJ2-7|once|TRBV7-9
CASSSLRTGIGEQYF
TGTGCCAGCAGCTCGCTTAGGACAGGGATCGGCGAGCAGTACTTC
>TRBD2|TRBJ2-2|-|TRBV12-5
CASGLGLSGSTGELFF
TGTGCTAGTGGTTTGGGTCTTAGCGGGAGCACCGGGGAGCTGTTTTTT
>TRBD1|TRBJ1-5|once|TRBV27
CASRTGMNQPQHF
TGTGCCAGCAGGACAGGGATGAATCAGCCCCAGCATTTT
>TRBD1|TRBJ2-7|-|TRBV30
CAWKRGQGAREQYF
TGTGCCTGGAAGCGAGGACAGGGGGCGAGGGAGCAGTACTTC
>TRBD1|TRBJ2-1|-|TRBV5-4
CASSWGQYNEQFF
TGTGCCAGCAGCTGGGGACAGTACAATGAGCAGTTCTTC
>-|TRBJ1-6|-|TRBV5-1
CASSRDNSPLHF
TGCGCCAGCTCGCGGGATAATTCACCCCTCCACTTT
>TRBD1|TRBJ1-3|-|TRBV5-1
CASSLAETGGSGNTIYF
TGCGCCAGCAGCTTGGCCGAAACAGGGGGCTCTGGAAACACCATATATTTT
>-|TRBJ2-1|-|TRBV19
CASRYRLGSYNEQFF
TGTGCCAGTAGGTATAGACTAGGCTCCTACAATGAGCAGTTCTTC
>TRBD1|TRBJ2-2|-|TRBV28
CASSLWKDRDNGELFF
TGTGCCAGCAGTTTATGGAAGGACAGGGATAACGGGGAGCTGTTTTTT
>-|TRBJ1-5|-|TRBV14
CASSQVAENSNQPQHF
TGTGCCAGCAGCCAAGTGGCAGAAAATAGCAATCAGCCCCAGCATTTT
>-|TRBJ2-5|-|TRBV25-1
CATSPQETQYF
TGTGCCACCTCCCCTCAAGAGACCCAGTACTTC
>TRBD2|TRBJ2-3|once|TRBV5-1
CASSLALVAGGPDTQYF
TGCGCCAGCAGCTTGGCATTGGTAGCGGGAGGCCCAGATACGCAGTATTTT
>TRBD2|TRBJ2-3|-|TRBV7-2
CASRRLAGVGGADTQYF
TGTGCCAGCAGGCGTCTAGCGGGAGTAGGGGGGGCAGATACGCAGTATTTT
>-|TRBJ2-1|-|TRBV19
CASSIYSATYNEQFF
TGTGCCAGTAGTATCTACTCAGCGACGTACAATGAGCAGTTCTTC
>TRBD1|TRBJ1-2|-|TRBV5-1
CASSLVPDRGNNYGYTF
TGCGCCAGCAGCTTGGTCCCGGACAGGGGAAATAACTATGGCTACACCTTC
>-|TRBJ2-7|-|TRBV28
CASRHGEIYEQYF
TGTGCCAGCAGGCACGGGGAGATCTACGAGCAGTACTTC
>-|TRBJ2-3|-|TRBV19
CASTDRGGTDTQYF
TGTGCCAGTACCGACAGGGGAGGGACAGATACGCAGTATTTT
>-|TRBJ1-3|few|TRBV6-5
CASSYLSQGNTIYF
TGTGCCAGCAGTTACTTGTCACAGGGAAACACCATATATTTT
>-|TRBJ2-6|-|TRBV4-1
CASSQERQAAGANVLTF
TGCGCCAGCAGCCAAGAGAGACAGGCGGCTGGGGCCAACGTCCTGACTTTC